This TCR beta chain emerged from a study of blood T cell repertoires in COVID-19. Turning to the study itself: T cells, B-cell-depleted T cells, or PBMCs provided the cDNA or gDNA that served as material.

Looked up from germline, CDR1 is SEHNR and CDR2 is FQNEAQ (reference sequence). The J segment lost 5 bases and the V segment lost 5 bases, leaving 10 bases of the junction unmatched. The CDR3 has 16 amino acids. Original methodology: Reference gene primer amplification gave nucleated cell count estimates. Here immunoSEQ multiplex PCR was the method, and the copy in TCRdb shows in-frame clones only, minus some. That table furnishes V, J and clone size, whereas the DNA furnished D and trimming. The table shows about 300,000 clones, with around 90% occurring only once. The TCR was taken from a woman aged 25 to 39 who had recovered from COVID-19. The gene calls are TRBV7-9 and TRBJ2-5, with 11 bases aligning to TRBD2. The sample consisted of PBMCs or T cells enriched from blood (not recorded which). In DNA, the CDR3 is TGTGCCAGCAGCCGTACACTAGCGGGGGATCGGGAGACCCAGTACTTC. As protein: CASSRTLAGDRETQYF.